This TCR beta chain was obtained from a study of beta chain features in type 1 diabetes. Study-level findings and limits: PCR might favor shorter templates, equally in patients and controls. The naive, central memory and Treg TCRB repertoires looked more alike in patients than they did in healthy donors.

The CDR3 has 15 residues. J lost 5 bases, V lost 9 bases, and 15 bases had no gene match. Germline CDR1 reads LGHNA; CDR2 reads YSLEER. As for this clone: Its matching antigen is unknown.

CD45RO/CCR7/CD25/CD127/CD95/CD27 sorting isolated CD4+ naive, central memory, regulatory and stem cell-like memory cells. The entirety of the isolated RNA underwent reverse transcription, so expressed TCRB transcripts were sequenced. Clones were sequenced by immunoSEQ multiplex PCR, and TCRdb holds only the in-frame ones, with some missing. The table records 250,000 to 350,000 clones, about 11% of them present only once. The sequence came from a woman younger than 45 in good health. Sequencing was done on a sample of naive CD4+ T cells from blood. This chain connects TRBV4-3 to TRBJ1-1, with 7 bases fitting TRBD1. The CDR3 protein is CASWDSAGSGTEAFF. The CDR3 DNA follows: TGCGCCAGTTGGGACAGTGCGGGTTCGGGGACTGAAGCTTTCTTT.